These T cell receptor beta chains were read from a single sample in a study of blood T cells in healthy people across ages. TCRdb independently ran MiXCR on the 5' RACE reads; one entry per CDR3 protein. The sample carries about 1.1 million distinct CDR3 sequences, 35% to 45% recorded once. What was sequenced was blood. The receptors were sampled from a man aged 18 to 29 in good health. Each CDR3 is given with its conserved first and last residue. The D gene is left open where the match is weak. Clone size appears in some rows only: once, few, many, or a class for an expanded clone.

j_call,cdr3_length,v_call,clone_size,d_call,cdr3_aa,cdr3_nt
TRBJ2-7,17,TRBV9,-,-,CASSVAGVSGPYNEQYF,TGTGCCAGCAGCGTAGCTGGGGTTAGCGGCCCTTACAATGAGCAGTACTTC
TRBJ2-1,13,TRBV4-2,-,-,CASSPQGLGEQFF,TGTGCCAGCAGCCCACAAGGATTGGGTGAGCAGTTCTTC
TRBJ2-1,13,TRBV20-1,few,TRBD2,CRRTSGGANEQFF,TGCAGAAGAACTAGCGGTGGAGCCAATGAGCAGTTCTTC
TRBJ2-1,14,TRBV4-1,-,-,CASSQVGELNEQFF,TGCGCCAGCAGCCAAGTAGGAGAACTCAATGAGCAGTTCTTC
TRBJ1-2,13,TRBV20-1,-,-,CSASVELRDGYTF,TGCAGTGCTAGCGTGGAACTCCGGGATGGCTACACCTTC
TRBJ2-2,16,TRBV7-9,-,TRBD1,CASSHPGQGWTGELFF,TGTGCCAGCAGCCATCCGGGACAGGGGTGGACCGGGGAGCTGTTTTTT
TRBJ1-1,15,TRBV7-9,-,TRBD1,CASSLGGDRGTEAFF,TGTGCCAGCAGCTTAGGTGGGGACAGGGGCACTGAAGCTTTCTTT
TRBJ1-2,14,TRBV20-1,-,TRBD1,CSATSGQGGDGYTF,TGCAGTGCTACGTCGGGACAGGGAGGGGATGGCTACACCTTC
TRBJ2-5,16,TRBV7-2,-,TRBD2,CASSLGGGGVIETQYF,TGTGCCAGCAGCTTAGGAGGCGGGGGGGTAATCGAGACCCAGTACTTC
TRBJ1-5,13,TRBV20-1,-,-,CSALDRIHQPQHF,TGCAGTGCCCTCGACAGGATTCATCAGCCCCAGCATTTT
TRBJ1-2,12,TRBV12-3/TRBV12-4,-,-,CASSPVSAGYTF,TGTGCCAGCAGCCCCGTGTCGGCAGGCTACACCTTC
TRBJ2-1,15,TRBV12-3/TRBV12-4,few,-,CASSSPGLPSNEQFF,TGTGCCAGCAGTTCCCCGGGACTGCCGTCCAATGAGCAGTTCTTC
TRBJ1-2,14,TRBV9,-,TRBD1,CASSPGQGPFDYTF,TGTGCCAGCAGCCCTGGACAGGGGCCCTTTGACTACACCTTC
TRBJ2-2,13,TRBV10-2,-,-,CASSESEGGELFF,TGCGCCAGCAGTGAGTCGGAAGGCGGGGAGCTGTTTTTT
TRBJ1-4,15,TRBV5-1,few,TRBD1,CASSTDRAENEKLFF,TGCGCCAGCAGCACGGACAGGGCTGAGAATGAAAAACTGTTTTTT
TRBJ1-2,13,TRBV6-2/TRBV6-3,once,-,CAISYSWAGGYTF,TGTGCCATCAGTTACTCCTGGGCTGGTGGCTACACCTTC
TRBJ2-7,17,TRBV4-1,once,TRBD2,CASSQDSGATSYNEQYF,TGCGCCAGCAGCCAAGATAGCGGGGCCACCTCCTACAATGAGCAGTACTTC
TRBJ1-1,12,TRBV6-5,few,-,CAAGVMNTEAFF,TGTGCCGCAGGAGTCATGAACACTGAAGCTTTCTTT
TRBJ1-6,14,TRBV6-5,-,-,CASSSDSGNSPLHF,TGTGCCAGCAGTTCGGACAGTGGAAATTCACCCCTCCACTTT
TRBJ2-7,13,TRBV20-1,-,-,CSARKGHNYEQYF,TGCAGTGCTCGCAAAGGGCACAACTACGAGCAGTACTTC
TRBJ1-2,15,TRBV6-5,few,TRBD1,CASSFRTGTAYGYTF,TGTGCCAGCAGTTTCCGCACCGGGACAGCCTATGGCTACACCTTC
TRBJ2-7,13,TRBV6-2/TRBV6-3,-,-,CASSPAGPYEQYF,TGTGCCAGCAGCCCAGCGGGTCCTTACGAGCAGTACTTC
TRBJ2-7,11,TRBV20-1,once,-,CSAKGYNEQYF,TGCAGCGCTAAGGGGTACAATGAGCAGTACTTC
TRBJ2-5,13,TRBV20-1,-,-,CSAEDPYQETQYF,TGCAGCGCAGAGGACCCGTACCAAGAGACCCAGTACTTC
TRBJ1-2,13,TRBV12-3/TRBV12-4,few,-,CASSPPDYYGYTF,TGTGCCAGCAGTCCGCCCGACTACTATGGCTACACCTTC
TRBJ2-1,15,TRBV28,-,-,CASNSGGGGRVGQFF,TGTGCCAGCAACTCAGGGGGCGGGGGGCGTGTAGGGCAGTTCTTC
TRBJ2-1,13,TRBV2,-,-,CASRSDGYNEQFF,TGTGCCAGTAGATCGGACGGATACAATGAGCAGTTCTTC
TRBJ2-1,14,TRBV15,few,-,CATSRVASPNEQFF,TGTGCCACCAGCCGCGTGGCCTCGCCTAATGAGCAGTTCTTC
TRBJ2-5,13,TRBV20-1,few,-,CSAATVGQETQYF,TGCAGTGCCGCGACAGTCGGACAAGAGACCCAGTACTTC
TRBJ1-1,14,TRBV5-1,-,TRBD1,CASSPGGTNTEAFF,TGCGCCAGCAGCCCAGGGGGCACTAACACTGAAGCTTTCTTT
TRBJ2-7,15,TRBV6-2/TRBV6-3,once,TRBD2,CASSPPGGVAYEQYF,TGTGCCAGCAGTCCCCCCGGGGGGGTGGCCTACGAGCAGTACTTC
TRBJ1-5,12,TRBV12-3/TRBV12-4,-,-,CASSSDNQPQHF,TGTGCCAGCAGTTCGGACAATCAGCCCCAGCATTTT
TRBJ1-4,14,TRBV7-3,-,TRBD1,CASRPGTGCEKLFF,TGTGCCAGCAGACCCGGGACAGGGTGTGAAAAACTGTTTTTT
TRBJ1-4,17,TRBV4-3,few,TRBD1,CASSQGTGGSLGEKLFF,TGCGCCAGCAGCCAAGGGACAGGGGGCTCTTTAGGAGAAAAACTGTTTTTT
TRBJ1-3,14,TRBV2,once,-,CASRGASSGNTIYF,TGTGCCAGCAGAGGGGCCAGCTCTGGAAACACCATATATTTT
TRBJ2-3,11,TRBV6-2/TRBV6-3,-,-,CTSSYLRDLYF,TGTACCAGCAGTTACTTGAGGGATTTGTATTTT
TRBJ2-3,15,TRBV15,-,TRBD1,CATSDTGQGTDTQYF,TGTGCCACCAGCGATACCGGACAGGGTACAGATACGCAGTATTTT
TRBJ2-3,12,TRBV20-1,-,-,CSASRESVTQYF,TGCAGTGCTAGCAGGGAATCTGTTACGCAGTATTTT
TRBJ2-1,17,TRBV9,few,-,CASSVGLSSVGMNEQFF,TGTGCCAGCAGCGTAGGACTCTCATCCGTGGGTATGAATGAGCAGTTCTTC
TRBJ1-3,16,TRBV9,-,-,CASSVEDPISGNTIYF,TGTGCCAGCAGCGTAGAGGACCCGATCTCTGGAAACACCATATATTTT
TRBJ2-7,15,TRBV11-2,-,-,CASSSPDRSTYEQYF,TGTGCCAGCAGCTCCCCCGACAGGTCCACCTACGAGCAGTACTTC
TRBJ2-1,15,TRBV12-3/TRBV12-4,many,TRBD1,CASSWDRGNYNEQFF,TGTGCCAGCAGCTGGGACAGGGGGAACTACAATGAGCAGTTCTTC